This T cell receptor beta chain was profiled in a study of T cell changes during pregnancy in multiple sclerosis. Here immunoSEQ multiplex PCR was the method, and the copy in TCRdb shows in-frame clones only, minus some. The sample records roughly 10,000 clones, around 80% being singletons. The sample consisted of CD8+ T cells from peripheral blood mononuclear cells, taken in the third trimester of pregnancy. This sequence was found in a female donor in good health, enrolled as a control in a pregnancy study.

The CDR3 reads CASSAPGTGAHEAFF. The CDR3 DNA reads TGTGCCAGCAGCGCACCCGGGACAGGGGCTCATGAAGCTTTCTTT. This chain uses TRBV21-1 with TRBJ1-1; the D call TRBD1 from the table was never checked on the DNA. TRBV21-1 is assigned pseudogene status. The CDR3 is 15 residues long.